This TCR beta chain was identified in a study of blood T cell repertoires in COVID-19. Deletions cut 1 base from V and 5 bases from J, with 24 bases between. Per germline, CDR1 PRHDT and CDR2 FYEKMQ (reference sequence). This CDR3 spans 19 amino acids. Data came from immunoSEQ multiplex PCR; TCRdb stores just in-frame clones and leaves some out. In the table there are approximately 110,000 clones, 80% to 90% of which are singletons. V gene TRBV13 combines with J gene TRBJ2-1; D may be TRBD2 (7 bases). This receptor was identified in a woman in her 70s with acute or convalescent COVID-19. Sequencing was carried out using peripheral blood. CDR3 sequence: CASSLASRGGAEAHNEQFF. CDR3 DNA sequence: TGTGCCAGCAGCTTAGCCTCAAGGGGGGGGGCTGAGGCGCACAATGAGCAGTTCTTC.